This T cell receptor beta chain stems from a study of vaccination and CD4 T cells after COVID-19. Trimming at V came to 6 bases and at J to 0 bases, leaving 6 bases not matched to a gene. From germline, CDR1 is SNHLY and CDR2 FYNNEI. The CDR3 runs to 15 residues. Concerning this clonotype: Antigen specificity is unknown.

An Oncomine TCR Beta short-read assay was used to sequence the DNA from cultured CD4+ T cells. In TCRdb, the PCR reads were re-called with MiXCR into one record per CDR3 protein. Here the sample spans about 23,000 distinct CDR3 sequences, around 42% being singletons. Described treatment: approximately 11-day PBMC culture with coronavirus spike peptide pools or control peptides (ViraFEST assay). ViraFEST used peptide pools to expand antigen-specific T cells and subsequently sequenced their TCRs. The chain combines TRBV2 with TRBJ2-3, with TRBD2 identical over 7 bases. This sequence was found in a human donor who received a COVID-19 vaccine. Source: CD4+ T cells from blood, cultured in vitro, taken before SARS-CoV-2 vaccination. CDR3 loop: CASSWGGGSTDTQYF. The DNA of the CDR3 is TGTGCCAGCAGCTGGGGGGGAGGAAGCACAGATACGCAGTATTTT.